This passage covers 25 T cell receptor beta chains from one sample sequenced in a study of post-analysis software for immune sequencing data. The antigens these receptors bind are not known. General study points: Elevated frequency relative to controls characterized roughly 5 TRBV segments in patients, TRBV5-6, TRBV5-1 and TRBV20-1 among them.

Built from TCR beta cDNA, the libraries had unique molecular identifiers in them. TCRdb reanalysed the PCR reads using MiXCR and keeps one entry per CDR3 protein. The table has about 770,000 distinct CDR3 sequences, about half seen once. Sequences were obtained from blood. Receptors originate from a girl aged 5 to 17 with multiple sclerosis.

The genes are TRBV12-3 or TRBV12-4 and TRBJ2-3; D remains ambiguous. CDR3 length: 11 residues. The V end was cut by 3 bases, the J end by 11 bases, with 9 bases between. Written as DNA, the CDR3 is TGTGCCAGCAGTTTTCTAACCGGGCAGTATTTT. Its translation is CASSFLTGQYF.

The rearrangement joins TRBV20-1 to TRBJ1-1, with D possibly TRBD1 on 6 matching bases. This CDR3 has 13 residues. Germline lookup yields CDR1 DFQATT and CDR2 SNEGSKA (reference sequence). Trimming pared 4 bases from V and 3 bases from J, leaving 12 bases between. DNA for the CDR3: TGCAGTGCTACAGAGGCAGGGGACACTGAAGCTTTCTTT. It specifies CSATEAGDTEAFF.

The chain uses TRBV29-1 and TRBJ2-1; 7 bases map to TRBD2. Germline V CDR1 and CDR2: SQVTM, ANQGSEA. The CDR3 loop spans 14 amino acids. The V and J ends lost 3 bases and 5 bases, in that order; junction bases with no gene match: 7. CDR3 nucleotide sequence: TGCAGCGTTGAGGCGGGAGAGGGCCACAATGAGCAGTTCTTC. It encodes CSVEAGEGHNEQFF.

The chain is built from TRBV7-9 and TRBJ2-3, with a weak D call TRBD2 (5 bases). Germline CDR1 SEHNR, CDR2 FQNEAQ (reference sequence). The CDR3 totals 13 residues. Trimming left V 5 bases short and J 5 bases short, with 11 bases between. This CDR3 reads CASSTTSEDTQYF. CDR3 DNA sequence: TGTGCCAGCAGCACCACTAGTGAAGATACGCAGTATTTT. The entire variable domain, with the rest obtained from reference TRBV7-9 and TRBJ2-3, is as follows: DTGVSQNPRHKITKRGQNVTFRCDPISEHNRLYWYRQTLGQGPEFLTYFQNEAQLEKSRLLSDRFSAERPKGSFSTLEIQRTEQGDSAMYLCASSTTSEDTQYFGPGTRLTVL.

This clonotype occurred a few times. The V call is TRBV29-1, the J call TRBJ2-1; 12 nucleotides line up with TRBD2. CDR1 and CDR2 from the germline V gene are SQVTM and ANQGSEA. The CDR3 is made up of 16 amino acids. J gave up 10 bases and V 7 bases, and 17 bases lay outside the gene matches. DNA of the CDR3: TGCAGCGGGTCGCTAGCGGGAGGGGAGACCCGCAAGGAGCAGTTCTTC. Translation gives CSGSLAGGETRKEQFF.

This clonotype has just one count. The genes are TRBV6-5 and TRBJ2-2; D not resolved. This CDR3 contains 15 residues. Germline lookup yields CDR1 MNHEY and CDR2 SVGAGI. Deletions cut 6 bases from V and 0 bases from J, with 11 bases between. The CDR3 is CASSPRPANTGELFF. The CDR3 DNA reads TGTGCCAGCAGCCCTCGACCTGCGAACACCGGGGAGCTGTTTTTT.

This clonotype showed up just once. The rearrangement uses TRBV12-3 or TRBV12-4 and TRBJ1-1, with 10 bases that match TRBD1. This CDR3 spans 15 amino acids. Trimming at V came to 6 bases and at J to 11 bases, leaving 15 bases not matched to a gene. The CDR3 region has the DNA TGTGCCAGCAGCCCCGGACAGGGGGTACCTGAACCGGCTTTCTTT. It specifies CASSPGQGVPEPAFF.

This clonotype was observed a few times. The rearrangement uses TRBV10-3 and TRBJ1-1; 8 bases fit TRBD1. Germline V gene data show CDR1 as ENHRY and CDR2 as SYGVKD. V trimming: 7 bases; J trimming: 5 bases; junction bases outside the gene matches: 6. The CDR3 has 13 residues. The CDR3 protein is CAIMGTGGTEAFF. CDR3 DNA: TGTGCCATCATGGGAACAGGGGGGACTGAAGCTTTCTTT.

The CDR3 loop reads CASSPTGGLAGADTQYF. The CDR3 bases are TGTGCCAGCAGCCCAACGGGGGGGCTAGCGGGAGCAGATACGCAGTATTTT. V is TRBV7-3 and J is TRBJ2-3; 10 nucleotides align to TRBD2. Per the germline V gene, CDR1 is SGHTA and CDR2 is FQGTGA. V lost 5 bases and J lost 4; bases outside the gene matches: 12. CDR3 length equals 17 residues.

The sample holds one count of this clonotype. CDR3 in DNA: TGTGCCACCAGCAGAGATGGGAGGGGGGAAGATACGCAGTATTTT. Its translation is CATSRDGRGEDTQYF. The chain combines TRBV15 with TRBJ2-3; perhaps TRBD2 as D (7 bases). V shed 0 bases and J shed 5 bases, with 12 bases lying between them. Germline assignment: CDR1 LNHNV and CDR2 YYDKDF (reference sequence). The CDR3 spans 15 residues. Looking up the rest from reference TRBV15 and TRBJ2-3 gives the full variable domain: DAMVIQNPRYQVTQFGKPVTLSCSQTLNHNVMYWYQQKSSQAPKLLFHYYDKDFNNEADTPDNFQSRRPNTSFCFLDIRSPGLGDTAMYLCATSRDGRGEDTQYFGPGTRLTVL.

The chain combines TRBV5-1 with TRBJ2-2, with D perhaps TRBD2 (5 bases). Trimming pared 2 bases from V and 4 bases from J, leaving 12 bases between. The CDR3 length is 15 residues. CDR1 is SGHRS, CDR2 YFSETQ, per germline. The CDR3 sequence is CASSLTTTTTGELFF. The CDR3 nucleotides are TGCGCCAGCAGCTTAACAACGACTACCACCGGGGAGCTGTTTTTT. Using reference TRBV5-1 and TRBJ2-2 for the parts outside the CDR3, the full variable domain is KAGVTQTPRYLIKTRGQQVTLSCSPISGHRSVSWYQQTPGQGLQFLFEYFSETQRNKGNFPGRFSGRQFSNSRSEMNVSTLELGDSALYLCASSLTTTTTGELFFGEGSRLTVL.

This chain uses TRBV12-3 or TRBV12-4 with TRBJ1-6; D gene uncertain. The CDR3 loop spans 17 amino acids. Trimming cost V 2 bases and J 0 bases, with 11 bases left between them. The CDR3 region is CASSLTQLSSYNSPLHF. The CDR3, as DNA: TGTGCCAGCAGTTTAACCCAGTTGAGCTCCTATAATTCACCCCTCCACTTT.

The V and J genes are TRBV4-2 and TRBJ2-7; the match to TRBD1 covers 8 bases. Germline CDR1 is LGHNA and CDR2 is YNFKEQ. The CDR3 has 16 amino acids. V lost 0 bases to trimming and J lost 4 bases; unmatched junction nucleotides: 8. The chain's CDR3 is CASSQEPQGASYEQYF. The CDR3 DNA follows: TGTGCCAGCAGCCAAGAACCGCAGGGGGCATCATACGAGCAGTACTTC.

The J gene is TRBJ2-7, the V gene TRBV28; 11 bases are a match to TRBD2. With 5 bases clipped from V and 0 bases from J, the junction kept 3 bases outside the gene matches. CDR1 and CDR2 (germline): MDHEN, SYDVKM. The CDR3 sequence is 15 residues long. The CDR3 nucleotides read TGTGCCAGCAGTGGTAGCGGGAGGGGCTCCTACGAGCAGTACTTC. Residues: CASSGSGRGSYEQYF.

The CDR3 nucleotides read TGTGCCAGCAGCTTTGATGCAAGCTCCTACGAGCAGTACTTC. Translating it yields CASSFDASSYEQYF. The V call is TRBV7-8, the J call TRBJ2-7; D is unresolved. Germline V gene data show CDR1 as SGHVS and CDR2 as FQNEAQ. Trimming left V 3 bases short and J 0 bases short, with 9 bases between. The CDR3 is made up of 14 amino acids.

The V gene is TRBV10-3, the J gene TRBJ1-1, with D hard to call. The CDR3 sequence is 11 residues long. The V gene lost 3 bases and the J gene lost 9 bases, with 8 bases spanning the gap. In germline, CDR1 is ENHRY, CDR2 SYGVKD. For the CDR3, the DNA is TGTGCCATCAGTGACAGCTCTAAAGCTTTCTTT. This sequence encodes CAISDSSKAFF.

The chain is built from TRBV29-1 and TRBJ2-1; tentatively, D is TRBD1 (5 bases). The CDR3 totals 14 residues. V was clipped by 1 base and J by 9 bases, with 16 bases between them. The V gene's germline CDR1 is SQVTM and CDR2 ANQGSEA. The CDR3 sequence: CSVEGQIAAGEQFF. The CDR3 region has the DNA TGCAGCGTTGAAGGACAGATTGCGGCTGGTGAGCAGTTCTTC.

J is TRBJ1-2 and V is TRBV20-1; D remains unclear. The CDR3 sequence is 13 residues long. Trimming pared 0 bases from V and 8 bases from J, leaving 13 bases between. Per germline, CDR1 DFQATT and CDR2 SNEGSKA (reference sequence). The DNA for the CDR3 is TGCAGTGCTAGAGATCGCGAGGGATGGGGCTACACCTTC. It yields the protein CSARDREGWGYTF.

This clonotype showed up many times. A much larger clonotype is one base distant, so this may be a read error. The CDR3 DNA reads TGTGCCAGCAGCCAAGGGGGGACAGGGGTCTACGAGCAGTACTTC. Translating gives CASSQGGTGVYEQYF. The V and J genes are TRBV3-1 and TRBJ2-7; TRBD1 agrees at 10 bases. The CDR3 consists of 15 residues. Germline CDR1 and CDR2: LGHDT and YNNKEL (reference sequence). V lost 1 base, J lost 3 bases, and 3 bases stayed unmatched.

The gene calls are TRBV25-1 and TRBJ2-5; D uncertain. Per germline, CDR1 MGHDK and CDR2 SYGVNS. This CDR3 contains 13 residues. Trimming took off 10 bases at V and 1 base at J, with 13 bases between the two ends. The CDR3, as DNA: TGTGCCACGACCCAGACAAGCCAAGAGACCCAGTACTTC. Its protein product is CATTQTSQETQYF.

V gene TRBV7-9 combines with J gene TRBJ1-1, with D tentatively TRBD1 (5 bases). The CDR3 runs to 15 residues. V lost 3 bases and J 2 bases, leaving 13 bases between the germline ends. CDR1 and CDR2 (germline): SEHNR, FQNEAQ (reference sequence). The CDR3 spells CASSFKGRINTEAFF. DNA for the CDR3: TGTGCCAGCAGCTTTAAGGGGAGGATCAACACTGAAGCTTTCTTT.

This clonotype came up a few times. The chain has TRBV6-2 or TRBV6-3 and TRBJ2-6; D may match TRBD1 or TRBD2 (6 bases each). In germline, CDR1 is MNHEY, CDR2 SVGEGT. This CDR3 comprises 18 residues. Trimming cost V 7 bases and J 0 bases, with 19 bases left between them. DNA for the CDR3: TGTGCCAGCACTCTAGGGGGGTGGGGACGCTCTGGGGCCAACGTCCTGACTTTC. It encodes CASTLGGWGRSGANVLTF.

As regards this clonotype: An end of the junction differs from the germline gene, which may be a read error. V is TRBV7-2 and J is TRBJ1-2, with TRBD1 matching over 9 bases. The CDR3 sequence is 15 residues long. Germline V gene data show CDR1 as SGHTA and CDR2 as FQGNSA. The CDR3 sequence: CASSLGTGGVYGYTF. In DNA, the CDR3 is TGTGCCAGTAGCTTGGGTACAGGGGGCGTCTATGGCTACACCTTC.

The chain couples TRBV15 to TRBJ2-3, with D possibly called TRBD1 or TRBD2 (5 bases each). Germline V gene lookup returns CDR1 LNHNV and CDR2 YYDKDF (reference sequence). V was shortened by 8 bases and J by 6 bases, with 9 bases between the two germline ends. The CDR3 runs 11 residues. The CDR3, as DNA: TGTGCCACCCTGGGGGAGGATACGCAGTATTTT. It translates to CATLGEDTQYF. Together with reference TRBV15 and TRBJ2-3, the CDR3 gives the full variable domain: DAMVIQNPRYQVTQFGKPVTLSCSQTLNHNVMYWYQQKSSQAPKLLFHYYDKDFNNEADTPDNFQSRRPNTSFCFLDIRSPGLGDTAMYLCATLGEDTQYFGPGTRLTVL.

This clonotype was seen a handful of times. CDR3 coding DNA: TGCGCCAGCGGCAGGGGGACAGGACCCTACGAGCAGTACTTC. This encodes CASGRGTGPYEQYF. This chain connects TRBV5-1 to TRBJ2-7, with 8 positions matching TRBD1. The CDR3 contains 14 residues. The trim removed 7 bases at V and 2 bases at J, leaving 8 bases unmatched. Germline V gene lookup returns CDR1 SGHRS and CDR2 YFSETQ.